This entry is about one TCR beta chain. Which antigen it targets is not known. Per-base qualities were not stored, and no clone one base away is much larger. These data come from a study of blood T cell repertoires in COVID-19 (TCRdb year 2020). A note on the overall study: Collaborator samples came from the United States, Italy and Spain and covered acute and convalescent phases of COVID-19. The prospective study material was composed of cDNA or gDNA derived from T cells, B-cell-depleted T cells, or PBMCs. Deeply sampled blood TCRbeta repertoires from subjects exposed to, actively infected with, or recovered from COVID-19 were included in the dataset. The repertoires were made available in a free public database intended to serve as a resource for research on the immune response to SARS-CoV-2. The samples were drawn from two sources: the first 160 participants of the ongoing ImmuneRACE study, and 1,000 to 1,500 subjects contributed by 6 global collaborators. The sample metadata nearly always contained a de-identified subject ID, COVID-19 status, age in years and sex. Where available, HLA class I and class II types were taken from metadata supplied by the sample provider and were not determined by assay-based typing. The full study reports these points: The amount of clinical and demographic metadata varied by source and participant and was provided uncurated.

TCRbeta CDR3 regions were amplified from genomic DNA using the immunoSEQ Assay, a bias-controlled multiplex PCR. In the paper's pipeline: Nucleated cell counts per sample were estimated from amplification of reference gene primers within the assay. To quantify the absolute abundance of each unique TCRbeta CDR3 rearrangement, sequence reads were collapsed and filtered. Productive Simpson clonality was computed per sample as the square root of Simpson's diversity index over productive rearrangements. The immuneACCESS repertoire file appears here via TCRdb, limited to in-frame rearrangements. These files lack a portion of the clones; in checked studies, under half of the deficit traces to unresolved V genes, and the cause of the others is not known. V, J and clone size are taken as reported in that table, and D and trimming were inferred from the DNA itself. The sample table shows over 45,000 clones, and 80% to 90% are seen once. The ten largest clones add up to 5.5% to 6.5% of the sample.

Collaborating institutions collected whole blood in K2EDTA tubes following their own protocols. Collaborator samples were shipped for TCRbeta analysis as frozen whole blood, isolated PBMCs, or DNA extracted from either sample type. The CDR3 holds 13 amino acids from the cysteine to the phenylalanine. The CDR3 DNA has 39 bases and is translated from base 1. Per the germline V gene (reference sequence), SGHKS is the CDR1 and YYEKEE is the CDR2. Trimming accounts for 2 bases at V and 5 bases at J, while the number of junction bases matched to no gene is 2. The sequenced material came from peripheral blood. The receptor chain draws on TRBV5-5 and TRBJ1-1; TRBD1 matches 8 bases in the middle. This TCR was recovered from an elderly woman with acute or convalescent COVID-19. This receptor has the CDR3 CASSFNRGTEAFF. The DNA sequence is TGTGCCAGCAGCTTTAACAGGGGGACTGAAGCTTTCTTT.